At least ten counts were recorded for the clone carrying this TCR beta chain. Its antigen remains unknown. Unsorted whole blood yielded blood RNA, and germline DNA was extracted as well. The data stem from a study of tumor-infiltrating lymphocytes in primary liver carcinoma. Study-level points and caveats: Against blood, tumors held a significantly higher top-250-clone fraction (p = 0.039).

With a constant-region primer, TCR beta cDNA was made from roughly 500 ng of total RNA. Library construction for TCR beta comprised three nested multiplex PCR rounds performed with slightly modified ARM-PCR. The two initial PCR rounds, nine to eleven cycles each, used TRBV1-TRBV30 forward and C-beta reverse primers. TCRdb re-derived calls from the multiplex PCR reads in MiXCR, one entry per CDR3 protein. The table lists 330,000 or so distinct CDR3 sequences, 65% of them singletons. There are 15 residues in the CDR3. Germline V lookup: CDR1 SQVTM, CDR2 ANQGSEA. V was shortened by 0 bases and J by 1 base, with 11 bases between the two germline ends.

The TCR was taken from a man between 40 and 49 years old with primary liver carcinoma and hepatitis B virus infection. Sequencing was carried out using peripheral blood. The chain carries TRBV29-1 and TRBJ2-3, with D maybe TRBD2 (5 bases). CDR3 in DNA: TGCAGCGTTGAAGATCGGGGATGGGGCACAGATACGCAGTATTTT. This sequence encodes CSVEDRGWGTDTQYF.